This section outlines one T cell receptor (beta chain) sequence together with its context. The antigen it binds to is not known. Base quality data are lacking; no much larger clone is found one base away. Per the germline V gene (reference sequence), GTSNPN is the CDR1 and SVGIG is the CDR2. The germline V and J ends show losses of 0 bases and 3 bases respectively, and no gene match explains 5 bases of the junction. There are 15 amino acids in the CDR3, from cysteine to phenylalanine inclusive. The only DNA kept is the CDR3, 45 bases in frame from the first base. These data originate in a study of cytotoxic CD8 clonotypes in ibrutinib-treated CLL (dated by TCRdb to the early 2020s). Study-level background: The cohort had about ten relapsed/refractory and more than 14 treatment-naive patients; some 17 were IGHV unmutated. Partial responses were observed in 24 patients and complete responses in 2; after a median follow-up of roughly 72 months, remission was maintained in 15 or so patients and progression was observed in 12. Samples at response were collected after a median of roughly 13 months of treatment, with a range of about 6 to 36 months. On average, each sample had about 250,000 productive templates and tens of thousands of productive rearrangements. Longitudinal samples were obtainable from 26 of the 86 participants in the trial. Cryopreserved peripheral blood mononuclear cells were obtained before treatment, at response, and at either sustained remission or disease progression. Patients were still on ibrutinib when every remission and progressive disease sample was collected. The research as a whole found: Clonality increased at ibrutinib response, stayed stable in sustained remission, and fell back toward baseline at progression. Baseline clonality was found to be higher than that of age-matched healthy donors and was strongly correlated with circulating CD8+ T-cell counts. Sampling times were not matched between sustained-remission and progressing patients, and lymph node repertoires were not studied. Public clonotypes were rare and either shrank or stayed stable during treatment, and the rise in clonality at ibrutinib response reflected expansion of private clonotypes.

The goal of deep resolution MiSeq sequencing was a depth between 1 in 1 million and 1 in 200,000 T cells, and coverage averaged 10x per clonotype. The immunoSEQ hsTCRB Kit was used to generate TCR beta libraries. In the paper's pipeline: The data were analyzed with ImmunoSEQ Analyzer and ImmunoSEQ Data Assistant, and V, D and J gene assignments followed IMGT definitions. Clonality, which ranges from 0 to 1, was calculated as one minus the normalized Shannon entropy of productive rearrangement frequencies. Only overrepresented clonotypes making up at least 0.05% of the repertoire of each patient were included in the public clonotype analysis. Some 14 age-matched healthy donor repertoires from immuneACCESS served as clonality controls. Entries here come from immuneACCESS through TCRdb and include only in-frame sequences with V and J called. Some clones fail to appear in such tables; in the studies checked, an unresolved V gene covers under half of the shortfall, and the cause of the remainder is unknown. V, J and clone size are taken as reported in that table, and D and trimming were inferred from the DNA itself. This sample holds approximately 200,000 clones; about 72% were observed only once. The leading ten clones occupy 13% of the sample.

The time point label of this sample denotes: less than 30 months on ibrutinib. For TCR beta library preparation, roughly 2.1 micrograms of genomic DNA was extracted from cryopreserved PBMCs. Longitudinal blood samples from CLL patients on ibrutinib monotherapy were analyzed using high-throughput TCR beta sequencing. The patients were enrolled in a single-center, open-label phase 2 trial of ibrutinib monotherapy. This specimen was PBMCs, taken after 24 months of ibrutinib treatment. The rearrangement joined TRBV30 to TRBJ2-7, and 10 junctional nucleotides match TRBD1. The source is a human donor with chronic lymphocytic leukemia. In nucleotides, the sequence is TGTGCCTGGAGTGTGAGCCGGACAGGGGGCTACGAGCAGTACTTC. This gives the protein CAWSVSRTGGYEQYF.